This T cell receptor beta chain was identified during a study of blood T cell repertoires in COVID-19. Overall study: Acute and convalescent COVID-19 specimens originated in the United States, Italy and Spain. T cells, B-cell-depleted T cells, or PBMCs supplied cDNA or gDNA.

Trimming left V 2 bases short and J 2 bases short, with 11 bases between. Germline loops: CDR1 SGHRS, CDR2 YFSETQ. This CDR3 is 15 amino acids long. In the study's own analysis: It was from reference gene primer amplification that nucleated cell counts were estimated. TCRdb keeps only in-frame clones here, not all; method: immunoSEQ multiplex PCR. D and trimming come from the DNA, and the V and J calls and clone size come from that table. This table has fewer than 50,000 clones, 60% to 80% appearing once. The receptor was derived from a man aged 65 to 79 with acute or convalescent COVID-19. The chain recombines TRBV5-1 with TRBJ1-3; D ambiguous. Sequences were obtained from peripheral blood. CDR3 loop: CASSFGRTAGNTIYF. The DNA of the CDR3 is TGCGCCAGCAGCTTCGGAAGGACTGCTGGAAACACCATATATTTT.